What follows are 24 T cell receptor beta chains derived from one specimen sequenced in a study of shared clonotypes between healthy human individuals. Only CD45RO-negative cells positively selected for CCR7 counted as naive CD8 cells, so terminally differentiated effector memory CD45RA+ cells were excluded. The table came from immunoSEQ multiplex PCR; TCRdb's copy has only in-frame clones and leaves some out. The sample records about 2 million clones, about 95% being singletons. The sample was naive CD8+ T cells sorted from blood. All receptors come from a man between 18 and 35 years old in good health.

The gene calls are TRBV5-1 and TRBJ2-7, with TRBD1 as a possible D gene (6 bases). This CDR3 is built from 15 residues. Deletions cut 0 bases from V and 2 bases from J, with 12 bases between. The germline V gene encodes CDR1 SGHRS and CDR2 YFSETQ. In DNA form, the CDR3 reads TGCGCCAGCAGCTTGGTACAGGGTGAAGCCTACGAGCAGTACTTC. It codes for CASSLVQGEAYEQYF.

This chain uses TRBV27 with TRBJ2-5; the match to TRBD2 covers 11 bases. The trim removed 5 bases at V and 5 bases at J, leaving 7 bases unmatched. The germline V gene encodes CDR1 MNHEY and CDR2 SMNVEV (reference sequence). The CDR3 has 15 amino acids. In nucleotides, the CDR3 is TGTGCCAGCAGTATTAGCGGGGGGGCCTGGGAGACCCAGTACTTC. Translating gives CASSISGGAWETQYF.

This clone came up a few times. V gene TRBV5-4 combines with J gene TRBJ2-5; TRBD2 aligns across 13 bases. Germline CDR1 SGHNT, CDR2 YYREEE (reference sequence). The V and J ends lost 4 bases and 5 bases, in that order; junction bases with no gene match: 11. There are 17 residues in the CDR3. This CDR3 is CASSPGTSGANRETQYF. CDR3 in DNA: TGTGCCAGCAGCCCCGGGACTAGCGGGGCCAATCGGGAGACCCAGTACTTC.

For the CDR3, the DNA is TGTGCCAGCAGTGACTCGGCGGGCCTAAATTCACCCCTCCACTTT. Translating it yields CASSDSAGLNSPLHF. The chain links TRBV6-4 to TRBJ1-6; D call uncertain. The CDR3 is 15 residues long. CDR1 is MRHNA, CDR2 SNTAGT, per germline. V lost 0 bases and J 7 bases, leaving 10 bases between the germline ends.

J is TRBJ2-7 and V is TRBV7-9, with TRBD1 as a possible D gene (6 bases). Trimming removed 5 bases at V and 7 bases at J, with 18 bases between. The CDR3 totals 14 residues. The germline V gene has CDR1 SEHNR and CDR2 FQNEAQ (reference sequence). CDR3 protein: CASSPVTGEGEQYF. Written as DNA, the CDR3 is TGTGCCAGCAGCCCGGTGACAGGCGAGGGGGAGCAGTACTTC.

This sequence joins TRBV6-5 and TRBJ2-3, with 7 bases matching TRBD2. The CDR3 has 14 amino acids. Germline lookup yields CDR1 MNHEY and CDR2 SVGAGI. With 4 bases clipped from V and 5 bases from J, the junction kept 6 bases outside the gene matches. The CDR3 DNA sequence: TGTGCCAGCAGTTTAGCGGGCCTCAGAGATACGCAGTATTTT. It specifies CASSLAGLRDTQYF.

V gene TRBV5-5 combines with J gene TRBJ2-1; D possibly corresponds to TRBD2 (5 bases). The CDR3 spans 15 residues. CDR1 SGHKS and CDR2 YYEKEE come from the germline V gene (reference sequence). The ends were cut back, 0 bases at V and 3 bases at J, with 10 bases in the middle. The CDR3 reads CASSLARGYYNEQFF. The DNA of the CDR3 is TGTGCCAGCAGCTTGGCCCGGGGATACTACAATGAGCAGTTCTTC.

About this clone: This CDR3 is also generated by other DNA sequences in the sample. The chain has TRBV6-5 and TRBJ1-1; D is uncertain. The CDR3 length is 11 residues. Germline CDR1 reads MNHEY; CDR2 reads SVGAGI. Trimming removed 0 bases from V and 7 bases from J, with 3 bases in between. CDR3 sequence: CASSYSGEAFF. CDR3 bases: TGTGCCAGCAGTTACTCAGGTGAAGCTTTCTTT.

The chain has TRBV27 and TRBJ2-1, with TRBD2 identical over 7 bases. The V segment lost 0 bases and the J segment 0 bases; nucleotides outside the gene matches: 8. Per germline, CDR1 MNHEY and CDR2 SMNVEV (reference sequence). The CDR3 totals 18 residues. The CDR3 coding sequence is TGTGCCAGCAGTTTATCTGCGGCGGGGGAAAGCTCCTACAATGAGCAGTTCTTC. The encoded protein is CASSLSAAGESSYNEQFF.

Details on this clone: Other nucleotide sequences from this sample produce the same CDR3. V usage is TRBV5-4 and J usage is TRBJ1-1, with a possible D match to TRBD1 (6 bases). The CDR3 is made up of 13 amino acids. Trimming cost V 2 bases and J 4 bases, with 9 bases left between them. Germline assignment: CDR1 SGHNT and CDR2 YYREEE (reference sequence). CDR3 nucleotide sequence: TGTGCCAGCAGCTTCAAAGGGGGCACTGAAGCTTTCTTT. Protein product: CASSFKGGTEAFF.

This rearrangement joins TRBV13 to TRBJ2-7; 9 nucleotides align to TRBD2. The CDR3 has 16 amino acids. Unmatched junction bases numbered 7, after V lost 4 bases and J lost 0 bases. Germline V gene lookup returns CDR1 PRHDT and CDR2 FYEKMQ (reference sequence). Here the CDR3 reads CASSSRLAESSYEQYF. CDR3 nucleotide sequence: TGTGCCAGCAGCTCCCGACTAGCGGAGAGCTCCTACGAGCAGTACTTC.

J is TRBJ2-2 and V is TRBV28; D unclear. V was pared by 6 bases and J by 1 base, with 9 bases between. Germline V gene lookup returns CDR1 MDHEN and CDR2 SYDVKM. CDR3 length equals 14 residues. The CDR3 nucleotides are TGTGCCAGCAGCCGTGGGCGGAACACCGGGGAGCTGTTTTTT. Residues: CASSRGRNTGELFF.

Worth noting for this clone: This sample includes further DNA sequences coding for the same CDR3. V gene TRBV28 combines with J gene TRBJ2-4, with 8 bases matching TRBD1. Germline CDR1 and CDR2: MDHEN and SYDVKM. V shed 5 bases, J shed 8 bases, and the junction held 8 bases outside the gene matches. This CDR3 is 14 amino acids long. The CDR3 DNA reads TGTGCCAGCAGTCTGACAGGGGCCGAGGACATTCAGTACTTC. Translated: CASSLTGAEDIQYF.

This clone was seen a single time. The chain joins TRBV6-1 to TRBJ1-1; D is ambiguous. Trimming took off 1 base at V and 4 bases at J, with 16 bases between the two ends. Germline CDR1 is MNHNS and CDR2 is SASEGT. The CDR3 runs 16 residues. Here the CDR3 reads CASSEVPSPAFTEAFF. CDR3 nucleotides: TGTGCCAGCAGTGAAGTCCCTAGTCCGGCCTTCACTGAAGCTTTCTTT.

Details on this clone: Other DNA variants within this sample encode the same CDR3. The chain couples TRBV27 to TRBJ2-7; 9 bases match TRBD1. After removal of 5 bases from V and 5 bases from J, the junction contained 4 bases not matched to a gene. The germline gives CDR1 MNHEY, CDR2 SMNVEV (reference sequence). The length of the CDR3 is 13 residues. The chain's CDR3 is CASSPGTGNEQYF. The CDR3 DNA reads TGTGCCAGCAGTCCGGGGACAGGGAACGAGCAGTACTTC.

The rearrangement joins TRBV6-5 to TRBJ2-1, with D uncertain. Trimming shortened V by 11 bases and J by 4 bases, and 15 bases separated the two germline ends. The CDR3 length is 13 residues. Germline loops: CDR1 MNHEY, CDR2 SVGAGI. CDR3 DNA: TGTGCCGTTTTTAGTGGTCTATACAATGAGCAGTTCTTC. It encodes CAVFSGLYNEQFF.

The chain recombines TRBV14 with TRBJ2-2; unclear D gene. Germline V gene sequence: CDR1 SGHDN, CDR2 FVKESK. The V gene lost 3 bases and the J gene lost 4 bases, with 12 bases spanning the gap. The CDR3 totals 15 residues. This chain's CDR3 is CASSQRIGPTGELFF. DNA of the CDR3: TGTGCCAGCAGCCAGAGGATCGGACCCACCGGGGAGCTGTTTTTT.

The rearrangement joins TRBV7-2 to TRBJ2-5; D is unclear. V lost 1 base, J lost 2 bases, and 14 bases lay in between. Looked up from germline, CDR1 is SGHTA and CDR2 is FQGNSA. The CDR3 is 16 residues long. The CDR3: CASSLDTDYLQETQYF. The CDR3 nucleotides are TGTGCCAGCAGCTTAGACACAGATTATTTACAAGAGACCCAGTACTTC.

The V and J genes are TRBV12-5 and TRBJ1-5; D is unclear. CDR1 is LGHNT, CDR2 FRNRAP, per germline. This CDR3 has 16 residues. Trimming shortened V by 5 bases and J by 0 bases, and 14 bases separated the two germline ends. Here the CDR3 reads CASGPRRSYSNQPQHF. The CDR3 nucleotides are TGTGCTAGTGGTCCCCGGCGGAGCTATAGCAATCAGCCCCAGCATTTT.

Here the CDR3 reads CASSQEDYSYEQYF. In DNA, the CDR3 is TGTGCCAGCAGCCAAGAGGACTACTCCTACGAGCAGTACTTC. V gene TRBV4-2 combines with J gene TRBJ2-7; possibly TRBD2 for D (6 bases). CDR3 length equals 14 residues. CDR1 and CDR2 from the germline V gene are LGHNA and YNFKEQ. Trimming pared 0 bases from V and 0 bases from J, leaving 6 bases between.

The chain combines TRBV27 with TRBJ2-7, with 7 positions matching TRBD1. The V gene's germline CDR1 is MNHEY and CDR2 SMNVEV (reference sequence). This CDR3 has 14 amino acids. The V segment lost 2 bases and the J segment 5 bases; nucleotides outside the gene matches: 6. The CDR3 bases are TGTGCCAGCAGTTTAGGGGACAGAACCCACGAGCAGTACTTC. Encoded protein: CASSLGDRTHEQYF.

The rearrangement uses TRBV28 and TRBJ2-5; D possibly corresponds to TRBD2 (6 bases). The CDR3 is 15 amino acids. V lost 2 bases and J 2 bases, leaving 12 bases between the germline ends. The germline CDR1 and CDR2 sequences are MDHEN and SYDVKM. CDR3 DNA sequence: TGTGCCAGCAGTTTACCAGGAGGGGATCAAGAGACCCAGTACTTC. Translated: CASSLPGGDQETQYF. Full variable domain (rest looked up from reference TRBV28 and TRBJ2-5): DVKVTQSSRYLVKRTGEKVFLECVQDMDHENMFWYRQDPGLGLRLIYFSYDVKMKEKGDIPEGYSVSREKKERFSLILESASTNQTSMYLCASSLPGGDQETQYFGPGTRLLVL.

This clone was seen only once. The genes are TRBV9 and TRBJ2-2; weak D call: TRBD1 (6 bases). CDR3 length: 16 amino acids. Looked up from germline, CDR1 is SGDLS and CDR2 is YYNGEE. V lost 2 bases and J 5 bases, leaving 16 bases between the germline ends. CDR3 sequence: CASSVSREGGTGELFF. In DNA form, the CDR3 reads TGTGCCAGCAGCGTTTCCCGGGAAGGGGGTACCGGGGAGCTGTTTTTT.

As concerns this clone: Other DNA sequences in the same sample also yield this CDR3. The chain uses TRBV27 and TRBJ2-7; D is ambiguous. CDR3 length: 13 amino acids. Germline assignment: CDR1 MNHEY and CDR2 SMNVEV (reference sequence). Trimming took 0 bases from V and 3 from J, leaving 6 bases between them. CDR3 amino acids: CASSLSEGYEQYF. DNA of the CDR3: TGTGCCAGCAGTTTATCAGAAGGCTACGAGCAGTACTTC.